This T cell receptor beta chain was sequenced in a study of T-cell memory formation after mild COVID-19. Study findings and constraints: Among clones peaking at day 37 in the second wave, SARS-CoV-2 specificity remained unconfirmed.

This clonotype was counted between two and nine times. Its target is unknown. From germline, CDR1 is LGHNA and CDR2 YSLEER. The CDR3 length is 16 residues. Trimming cost V 0 bases and J 15 bases; bases outside gene matches: 13. TCRdb re-called the 5' RACE reads through MiXCR, storing one row per CDR3 protein. The repertoire holds more than 250,000 distinct CDR3 sequences, with about 16% as singletons. The sequenced material came from PBMCs or a T cell subset sorted from them (not recorded which). This receptor was identified in a man between 18 and 35 years old who had mild COVID-19 (a few samples of this study predate the infection). Cell type and time point are not known. V usage is TRBV4-3 and J usage is TRBJ2-1; the match to TRBD2 covers 11 bases. The CDR3 sequence is CASSQETLAGGISPFF. In DNA, the CDR3 is TGCGCCAGCAGCCAAGAAACCCTAGCGGGGGGCATATCTCCGTTCTTC.